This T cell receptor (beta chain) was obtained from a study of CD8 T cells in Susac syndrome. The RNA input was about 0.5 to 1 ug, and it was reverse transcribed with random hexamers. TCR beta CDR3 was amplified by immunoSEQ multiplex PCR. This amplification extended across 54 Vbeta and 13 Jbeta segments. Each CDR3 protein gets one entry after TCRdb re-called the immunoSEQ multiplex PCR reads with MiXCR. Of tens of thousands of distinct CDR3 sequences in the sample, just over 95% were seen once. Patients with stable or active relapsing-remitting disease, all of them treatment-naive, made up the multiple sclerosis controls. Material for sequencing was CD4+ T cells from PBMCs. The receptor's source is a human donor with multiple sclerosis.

CDR3 amino acids: CSARAGTANSPLHF. CDR3 nucleotides: TGCAGTGCTAGAGCCGGGACAGCTAATTCACCCCTCCACTTT. The chain has TRBV20-1 and TRBJ1-6, with TRBD1 identical over 7 bases. The ends lost 1 base at V and 6 bases at J; junction bases unmatched: 3. Germline-derived CDR1 and CDR2 are DFQATT and SNEGSKA (reference sequence). This CDR3 is 14 amino acids long.